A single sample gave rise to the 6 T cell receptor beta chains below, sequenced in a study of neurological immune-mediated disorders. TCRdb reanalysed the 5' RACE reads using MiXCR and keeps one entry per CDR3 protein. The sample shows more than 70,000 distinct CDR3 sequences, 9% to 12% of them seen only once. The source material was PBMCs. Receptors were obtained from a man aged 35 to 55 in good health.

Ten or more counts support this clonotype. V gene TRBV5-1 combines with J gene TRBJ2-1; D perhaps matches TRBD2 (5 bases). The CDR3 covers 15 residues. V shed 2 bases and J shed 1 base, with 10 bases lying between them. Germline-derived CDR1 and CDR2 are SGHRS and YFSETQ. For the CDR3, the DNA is TGCGCCAGCAGCTTATGGACTCCTTCCTACAATGAGCAGTTCTTC. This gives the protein CASSLWTPSYNEQFF. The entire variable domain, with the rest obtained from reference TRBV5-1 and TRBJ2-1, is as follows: KAGVTQTPRYLIKTRGQQVTLSCSPISGHRSVSWYQQTPGQGLQFLFEYFSETQRNKGNFPGRFSGRQFSNSRSEMNVSTLELGDSALYLCASSLWTPSYNEQFFGPGTRLTVL.

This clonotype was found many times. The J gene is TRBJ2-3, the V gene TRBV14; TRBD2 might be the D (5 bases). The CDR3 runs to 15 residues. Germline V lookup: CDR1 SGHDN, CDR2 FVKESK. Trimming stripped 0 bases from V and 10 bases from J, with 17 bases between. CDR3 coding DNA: TGTGCCAGCAGCCAAGAACATGGTGAGGGATACCCGCAGTATTTT. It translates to CASSQEHGEGYPQYF.

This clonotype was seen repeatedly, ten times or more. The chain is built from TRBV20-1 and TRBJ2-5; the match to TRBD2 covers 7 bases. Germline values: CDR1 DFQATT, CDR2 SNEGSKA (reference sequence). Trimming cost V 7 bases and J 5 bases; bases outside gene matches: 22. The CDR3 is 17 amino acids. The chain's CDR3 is CSVRSSTSRAGVETQYF. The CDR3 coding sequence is TGCAGTGTCCGGTCTTCAACTTCCAGGGCGGGGGTGGAGACCCAGTACTTC.

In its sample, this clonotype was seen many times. The CDR3 nucleotides read TGCGCCAGCAGCTTTTTCTTGTTGGAGAACACTGAAGCTTTCTTT. Translation: CASSFFLLENTEAFF. This chain joins TRBV5-1 and TRBJ1-1; D uncertain. CDR1 SGHRS and CDR2 YFSETQ come from the germline V gene. This CDR3 is 15 amino acids long. V lost 2 bases and J lost 1, with 12 bases in between.

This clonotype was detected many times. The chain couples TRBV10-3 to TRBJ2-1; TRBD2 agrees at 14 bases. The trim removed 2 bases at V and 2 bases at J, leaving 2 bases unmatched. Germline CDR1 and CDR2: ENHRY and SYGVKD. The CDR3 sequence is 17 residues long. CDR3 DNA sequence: TGTGCCATCAGTGAGGTGACTAGCGGGAGGGCCTACAATGAGCAGTTCTTC. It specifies CAISEVTSGRAYNEQFF.

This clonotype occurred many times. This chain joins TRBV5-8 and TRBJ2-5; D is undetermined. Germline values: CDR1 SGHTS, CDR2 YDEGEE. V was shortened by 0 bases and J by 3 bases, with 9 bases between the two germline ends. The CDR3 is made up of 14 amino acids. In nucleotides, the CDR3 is TGTGCCAGCAGCTTGGGGGCGTCGAAAGAGACCCAGTACTTC. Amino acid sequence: CASSLGASKETQYF.